This T cell receptor beta chain was sequenced for a study of cytomegalovirus exposure and HLA in healthy donors. The primer mix had 60 Vbeta and 13 Jbeta primers. TCRdb's copy holds only in-frame clones and misses some; the assay was immunoSEQ multiplex PCR. The table lists around 200,000 clones, over 70% of them singletons. This clone has a single count. The antigen remains unidentified. V shed 6 bases and J 7 bases; nucleotides not matched to a gene: 11. Looked up from germline, CDR1 is SEHNR and CDR2 is FQNEAQ (reference sequence). The CDR3 has 16 amino acids. Study-wide results and limits: It was likely that a cluster of highly shared sequence variants was a sequencing artifact. In a later analysis, TCR beta V- and J-gene trimming was associated with a missense DCLRE1C variant. The study carried out a later analysis of TCR beta sequences. It associated 15,000 to 20,000 of them with specific HLA alleles at a false discovery rate of 0.05.

The sample comprised PBMCs. The rearrangement uses TRBV7-9 and TRBJ2-1; 11 bases map to TRBD1. The sequence derives from a woman aged 25 to 39 in good health and CMV-seropositive. This CDR3 reads CASSPLGTGGRNEQFF. The CDR3 region has the DNA TGTGCCAGCAGTCCCCTTGGGACAGGGGGTAGGAATGAGCAGTTCTTC. The complete variable domain, with remaining parts taken from reference TRBV7-9 and TRBJ2-1, reads DTGVSQNPRHKITKRGQNVTFRCDPISEHNRLYWYRQTLGQGPEFLTYFQNEAQLEKSRLLSDRFSAERPKGSFSTLEIQRTEQGDSAMYLCASSPLGTGGRNEQFFGPGTRLTVL.